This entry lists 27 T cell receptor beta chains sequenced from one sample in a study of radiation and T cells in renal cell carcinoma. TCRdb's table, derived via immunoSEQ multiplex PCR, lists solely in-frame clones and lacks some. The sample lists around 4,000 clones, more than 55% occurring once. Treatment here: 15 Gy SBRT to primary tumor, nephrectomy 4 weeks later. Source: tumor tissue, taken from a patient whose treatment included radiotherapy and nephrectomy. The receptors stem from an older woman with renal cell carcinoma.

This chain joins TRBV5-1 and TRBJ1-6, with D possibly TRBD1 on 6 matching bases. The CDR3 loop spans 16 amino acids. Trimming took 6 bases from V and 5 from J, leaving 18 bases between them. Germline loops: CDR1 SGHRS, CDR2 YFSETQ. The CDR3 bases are TGCGCCAGCACCCCATTCGGGACAACGAATAATTCACCCCTCCACTTT. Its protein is CASTPFGTTNNSPLHF.

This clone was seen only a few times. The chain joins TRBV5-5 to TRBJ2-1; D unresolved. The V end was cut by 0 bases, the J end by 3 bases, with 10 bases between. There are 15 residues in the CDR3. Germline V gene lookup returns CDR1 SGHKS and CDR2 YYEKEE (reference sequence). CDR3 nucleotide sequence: TGTGCCAGCAGCTTGGAATCCGATGACTACAATGAGCAGTTCTTC. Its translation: CASSLESDDYNEQFF.

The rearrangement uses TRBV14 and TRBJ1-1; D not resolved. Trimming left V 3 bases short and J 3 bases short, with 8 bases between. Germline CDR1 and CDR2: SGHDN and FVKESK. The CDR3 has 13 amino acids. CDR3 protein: CASSQQRDTEAFF. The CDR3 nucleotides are TGTGCCAGCAGCCAGCAACGGGACACTGAAGCTTTCTTT.

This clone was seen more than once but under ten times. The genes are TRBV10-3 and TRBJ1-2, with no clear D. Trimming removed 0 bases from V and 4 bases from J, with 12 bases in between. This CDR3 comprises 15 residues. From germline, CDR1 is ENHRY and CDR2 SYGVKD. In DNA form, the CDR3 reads TGTGCCATCAGTGAGTCGTCCGGAAGAGCCTATGGCTACACCTTC. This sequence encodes CAISESSGRAYGYTF.

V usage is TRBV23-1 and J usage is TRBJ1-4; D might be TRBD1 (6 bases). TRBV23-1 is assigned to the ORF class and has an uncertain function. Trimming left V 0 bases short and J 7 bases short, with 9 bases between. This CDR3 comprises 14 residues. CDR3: CASSQSQGFEKLFF. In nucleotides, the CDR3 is TGCGCCAGCAGTCAATCGCAGGGGTTTGAAAAACTGTTTTTT.

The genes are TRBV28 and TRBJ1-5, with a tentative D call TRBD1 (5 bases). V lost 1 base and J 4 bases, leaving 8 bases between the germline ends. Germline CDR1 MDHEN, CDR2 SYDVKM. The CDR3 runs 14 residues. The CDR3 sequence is CASSLFQGNQPQHF. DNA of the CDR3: TGTGCCAGCAGTTTATTCCAGGGAAATCAGCCCCAGCATTTT.

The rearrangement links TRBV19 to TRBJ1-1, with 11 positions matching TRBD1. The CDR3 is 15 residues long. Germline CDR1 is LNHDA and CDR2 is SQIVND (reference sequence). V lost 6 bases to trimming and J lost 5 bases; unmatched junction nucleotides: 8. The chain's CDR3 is CASRTLDRGLTEAFF. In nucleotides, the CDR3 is TGTGCCAGTAGAACCCTGGACAGGGGGCTTACTGAAGCTTTCTTT.

CDR3 sequence reads: CASSLQGAGDTEAFF. The CDR3 bases are TGTGCCAGCAGCCTACAGGGGGCAGGGGACACTGAAGCTTTCTTT. The rearrangement links TRBV7-9 to TRBJ1-1; TRBD1 matches at 9 bases. Germline lookup yields CDR1 SEHNR and CDR2 FQNEAQ (reference sequence). This CDR3 is built from 15 residues. J lost 3 bases, V lost 5 bases, and 7 bases had no gene match. Full variable domain (outside the CDR3, taken from reference TRBV7-9 and TRBJ1-1): DTGVSQNPRHKITKRGQNVTFRCDPISEHNRLYWYRQTLGQGPEFLTYFQNEAQLEKSRLLSDRFSAERPKGSFSTLEIQRTEQGDSAMYLCASSLQGAGDTEAFFGQGTRLTVV.

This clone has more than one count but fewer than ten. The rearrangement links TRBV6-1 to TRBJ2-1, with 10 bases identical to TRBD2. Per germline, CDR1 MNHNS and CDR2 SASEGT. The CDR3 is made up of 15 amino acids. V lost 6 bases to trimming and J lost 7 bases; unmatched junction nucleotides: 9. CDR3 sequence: CASRPIVSGGNEQFF. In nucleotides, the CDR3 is TGTGCCAGCAGGCCAATTGTTAGCGGGGGGAATGAGCAGTTCTTC.

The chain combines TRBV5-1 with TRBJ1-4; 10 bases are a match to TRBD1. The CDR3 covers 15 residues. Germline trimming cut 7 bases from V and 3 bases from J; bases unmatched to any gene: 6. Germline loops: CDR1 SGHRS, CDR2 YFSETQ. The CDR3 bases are TGCGCCAGCCGCGGACAGGGGGGACCTAATGAAAAACTGTTTTTT. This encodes CASRGQGGPNEKLFF. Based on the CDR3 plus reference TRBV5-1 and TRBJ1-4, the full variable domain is KAGVTQTPRYLIKTRGQQVTLSCSPISGHRSVSWYQQTPGQGLQFLFEYFSETQRNKGNFPGRFSGRQFSNSRSEMNVSTLELGDSALYLCASRGQGGPNEKLFFGSGTQLSVL.

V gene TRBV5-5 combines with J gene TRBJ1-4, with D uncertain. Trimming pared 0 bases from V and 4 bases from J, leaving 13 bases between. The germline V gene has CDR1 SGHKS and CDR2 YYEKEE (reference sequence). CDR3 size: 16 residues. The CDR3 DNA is TGTGCCAGCAGCTTGGGCCCCGGTGCGGGTAATGAAAAACTGTTTTTT. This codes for CASSLGPGAGNEKLFF.

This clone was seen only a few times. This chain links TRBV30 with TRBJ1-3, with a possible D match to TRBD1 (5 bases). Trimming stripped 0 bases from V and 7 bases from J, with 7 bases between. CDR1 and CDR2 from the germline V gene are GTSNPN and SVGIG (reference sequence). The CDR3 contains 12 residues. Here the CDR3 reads CAWSVKGNTIYF. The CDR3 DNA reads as TGTGCCTGGAGTGTAAAGGGGAACACCATATATTTT.

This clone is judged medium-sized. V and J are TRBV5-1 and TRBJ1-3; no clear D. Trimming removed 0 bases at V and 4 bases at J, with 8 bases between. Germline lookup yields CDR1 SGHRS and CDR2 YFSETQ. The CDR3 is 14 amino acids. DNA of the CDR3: TGCGCCAGCAGCTTGGGTGGAGCCGGAAACACCATATATTTT. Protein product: CASSLGGAGNTIYF.

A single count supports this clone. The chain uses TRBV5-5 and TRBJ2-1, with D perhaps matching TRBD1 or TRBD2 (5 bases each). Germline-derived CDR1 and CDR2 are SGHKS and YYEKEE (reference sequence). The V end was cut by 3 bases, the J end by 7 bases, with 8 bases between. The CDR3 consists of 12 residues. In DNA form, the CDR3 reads TGTGCCAGCAGCTGGGGGAGTAATGAGCAGTTCTTC. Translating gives CASSWGSNEQFF. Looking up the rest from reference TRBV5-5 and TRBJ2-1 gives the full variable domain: DAGVTQSPTHLIKTRGQQVTLRCSPISGHKSVSWYQQVLGQGPQFIFQYYEKEERGRGNFPDRFSARQFPNYSSELNVNALLLGDSALYLCASSWGSNEQFFGPGTRLTVL.

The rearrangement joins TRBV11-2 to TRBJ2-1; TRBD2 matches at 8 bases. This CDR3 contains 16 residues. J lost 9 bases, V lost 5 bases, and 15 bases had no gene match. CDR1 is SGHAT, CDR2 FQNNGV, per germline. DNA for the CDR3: TGTGCCAGCAGCCCCTTAGCGGGACCAGCGGGCGGTGAGCAGTTCTTC. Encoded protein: CASSPLAGPAGGEQFF.

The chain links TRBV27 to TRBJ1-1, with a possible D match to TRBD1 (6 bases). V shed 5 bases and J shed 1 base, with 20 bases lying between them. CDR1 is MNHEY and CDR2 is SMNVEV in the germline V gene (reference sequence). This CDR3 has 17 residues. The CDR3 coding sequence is TGTGCCAGCAGTCCCACACGGGGGCGGGGAGGGAACACTGAAGCTTTCTTT. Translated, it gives CASSPTRGRGGNTEAFF.

The CDR3 loop reads CASSRGGRDEKLFF. As DNA, the CDR3 is TGCGCCAGCAGCCGGGGCGGGAGGGATGAAAAACTGTTTTTT. The rearrangement links TRBV4-1 to TRBJ1-4, with D possibly being TRBD1 (5 bases). Trimming stripped 4 bases from V and 6 bases from J, with 12 bases between. This CDR3 is built from 14 residues. Germline CDR1 is MGHRA and CDR2 is YSYEKL.

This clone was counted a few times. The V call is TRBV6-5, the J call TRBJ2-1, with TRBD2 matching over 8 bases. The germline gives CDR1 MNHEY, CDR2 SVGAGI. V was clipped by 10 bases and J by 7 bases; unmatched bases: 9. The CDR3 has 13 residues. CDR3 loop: CATTLAAGNEQFF. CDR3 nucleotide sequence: TGTGCCACCACACTAGCGGCGGGGAATGAGCAGTTCTTC.

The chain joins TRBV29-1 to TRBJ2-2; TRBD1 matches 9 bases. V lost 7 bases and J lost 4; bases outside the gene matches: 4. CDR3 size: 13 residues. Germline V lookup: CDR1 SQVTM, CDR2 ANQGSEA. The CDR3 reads CSGRQGGTGELFF. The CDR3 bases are TGCAGCGGTCGACAGGGGGGCACCGGGGAGCTGTTTTTT.

The CDR3 loop is CASSHSDRGSGNTIYF. The CDR3 nucleotides are TGCGCCAGCAGCCATTCGGACAGAGGCTCTGGAAACACCATATATTTT. V is TRBV5-1 and J is TRBJ1-3; possibly TRBD1 for D (6 bases). CDR3 length: 16 amino acids. Trimming left V 4 bases short and J 0 bases short, with 14 bases between. Per the germline V gene, CDR1 is SGHRS and CDR2 is YFSETQ.

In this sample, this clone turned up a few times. DNA for the CDR3: TGTGCCAGCAGCTTAGAGGGGGGCCAGCCCCAGCATTTT. It yields the protein CASSLEGGQPQHF. The chain joins TRBV7-9 to TRBJ1-5, with D perhaps matching TRBD1 (6 bases). Germline CDR1 is SEHNR and CDR2 is FQNEAQ (reference sequence). V gave up 1 base and J gave up 7 bases, with 8 bases separating them. The CDR3 loop spans 13 amino acids.

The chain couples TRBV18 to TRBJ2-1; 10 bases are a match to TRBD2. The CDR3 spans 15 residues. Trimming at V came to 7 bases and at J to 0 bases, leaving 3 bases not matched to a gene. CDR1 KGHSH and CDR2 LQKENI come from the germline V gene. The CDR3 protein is CASLLAGSSYNEQFF. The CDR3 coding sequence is TGTGCCAGCTTACTAGCGGGGAGCTCCTACAATGAGCAGTTCTTC.

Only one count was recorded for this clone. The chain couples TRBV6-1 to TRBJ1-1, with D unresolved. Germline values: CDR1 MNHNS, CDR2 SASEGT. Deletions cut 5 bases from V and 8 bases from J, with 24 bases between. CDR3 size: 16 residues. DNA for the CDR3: TGTGCCAGCAGTAAAGTAAGGACGCCCAACCGATCCGAAGCTTTCTTT. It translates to CASSKVRTPNRSEAFF.

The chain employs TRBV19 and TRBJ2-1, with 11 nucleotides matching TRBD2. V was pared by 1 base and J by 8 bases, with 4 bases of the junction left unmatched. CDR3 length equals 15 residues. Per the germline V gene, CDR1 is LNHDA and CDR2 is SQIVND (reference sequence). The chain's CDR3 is CASSIGTSGWDEQFF. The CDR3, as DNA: TGTGCCAGTAGTATAGGGACTAGCGGGTGGGATGAGCAGTTCTTC.

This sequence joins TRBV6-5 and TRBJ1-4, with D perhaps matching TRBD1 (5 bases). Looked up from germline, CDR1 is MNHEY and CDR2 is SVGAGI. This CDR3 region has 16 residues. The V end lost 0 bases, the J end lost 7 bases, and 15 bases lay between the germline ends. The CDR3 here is CASSYSIGPGSEKLFF. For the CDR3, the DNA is TGTGCCAGCAGTTACTCGATAGGCCCAGGGAGTGAAAAACTGTTTTTT.

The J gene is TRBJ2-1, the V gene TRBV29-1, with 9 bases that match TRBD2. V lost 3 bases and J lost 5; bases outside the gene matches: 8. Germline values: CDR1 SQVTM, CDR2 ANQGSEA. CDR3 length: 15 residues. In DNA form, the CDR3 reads TGCAGCGTTGAGGGTAGCGGGAGTTTCAACAATGAGCAGTTCTTC. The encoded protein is CSVEGSGSFNNEQFF.

CDR3 DNA sequence: TGTGCCAGCAGCTTGATGGACCTAGCGGCTAGCACAGATACGCAGTATTTT. It yields the protein CASSLMDLAASTDTQYF. The V gene is TRBV5-8, the J gene TRBJ2-3, with 7 bases aligning to TRBD2. Germline CDR1 SGHTS, CDR2 YDEGEE. V dropped 1 base and J dropped 0; count of bases not matched to a gene: 8. CDR3 size: 17 residues.